The 31 T cell receptor beta chains below come from one sample, sequenced in a study of CD8 T cells in Susac syndrome. An input of about 0.5 to 1 ug of RNA was subjected to reverse transcription using random hexamers. TCRdb processed the immunoSEQ multiplex PCR reads anew with MiXCR; each CDR3 protein has one entry. The sample has over 130,000 distinct CDR3 sequences, 95% seen once; the top ten hold 0.14%. Sequenced: CD4+ T cells from PBMCs. These receptors all come from a human donor with Susac syndrome.

The chain carries TRBV29-1 and TRBJ2-1; possibly TRBD2 for D (6 bases). Trimming stripped 0 bases from V and 2 bases from J, with 14 bases between. The germline CDR1 and CDR2 sequences are SQVTM and ANQGSEA. The CDR3 has 16 amino acids. CDR3 nucleotide sequence: TGCAGCGTTGAAGATGTCCGCGGGGTGACCTACAATGAGCAGTTCTTC. This sequence encodes CSVEDVRGVTYNEQFF.

V is TRBV20-1 and J is TRBJ2-7; D gene ambiguous. The CDR3 is made up of 11 amino acids. Germline V gene lookup returns CDR1 DFQATT and CDR2 SNEGSKA (reference sequence). With 7 bases removed from V and 3 bases from J, the gap between germline ends came to 10 bases. The CDR3 coding sequence is TGCAGTGTCCGCAGGAACTACGAGCAGTACTTC. Translation: CSVRRNYEQYF.

CDR3: CSFTGAYEQYF. The CDR3 DNA reads TGCAGCTTTACAGGGGCCTACGAGCAGTACTTC. The chain uses TRBV29-1 and TRBJ2-7; 7 bases are shared with TRBD1. Germline lookup yields CDR1 SQVTM and CDR2 ANQGSEA. The CDR3 has 11 amino acids. V lost 8 bases and J lost 2; bases outside the gene matches: 3.

The rearrangement links TRBV9 to TRBJ2-2; D possibly matches TRBD1 or TRBD2 (6 bases each). In germline, CDR1 is SGDLS, CDR2 YYNGEE. The germline V and J ends were trimmed by 7 bases and 1 base, with 11 bases remaining between them. This CDR3 has 14 residues. The CDR3 sequence: CASGGLENTGELFF. The CDR3 nucleotides are TGTGCCAGCGGGGGGCTTGAGAACACCGGGGAGCTGTTTTTT. Looking up the rest from reference TRBV9 and TRBJ2-2 gives the full variable domain: DSGVTQTPKHLITATGQRVTLRCSPRSGDLSVYWYQQSLDQGLQFLIQYYNGEERAKGNILERFSAQQFPDLHSELNLSSLELGDSALYFCASGGLENTGELFFGEGSRLTVL.

The rearrangement joins TRBV20-1 to TRBJ2-1; 12 bases map to TRBD2. The CDR3 totals 18 residues. V shed 1 base, J shed 7 bases, and the junction held 14 bases outside the gene matches. The germline CDR1 and CDR2 sequences are DFQATT and SNEGSKA (reference sequence). The CDR3 nucleotides read TGCAGTGCTAGAGTTCGGCTAGCGGGGGGGAACCGTCGGAATGAGCAGTTCTTC. It specifies CSARVRLAGGNRRNEQFF.

This chain connects TRBV12-3 or TRBV12-4 to TRBJ1-2; tentatively, D is TRBD1 (5 bases). V lost 3 bases to trimming and J lost 8 bases, with 13 bases between them. The CDR3 contains 13 residues. CDR3 residues: CASSLGQSGGYTF. The CDR3 region has the DNA TGTGCCAGCAGTTTGGGGCAATCGGGAGGCTACACCTTC.

This chain uses TRBV7-2 with TRBJ2-5, with 7 bases fitting TRBD1. This CDR3 contains 16 residues. Germline loops: CDR1 SGHTA, CDR2 FQGNSA. The trim removed 3 bases at V and 4 bases at J, leaving 11 bases unmatched. CDR3 region: CASSFTGTPGGETQYF. The CDR3, as DNA: TGTGCCAGCAGCTTCACCGGGACCCCAGGGGGAGAGACCCAGTACTTC.

This chain uses TRBV28 with TRBJ1-6; D is perhaps TRBD1 (5 bases). V was cut by 8 bases and J by 9 bases, with 23 bases left in between. CDR3 size: 16 residues. Germline CDR1 reads MDHEN; CDR2 reads SYDVKM. Written as DNA, the CDR3 is TGTGCCAGCGAGACTCCTTGGGGCCCTCTTGGTTCACCCCTCCACTTT. Its translation: CASETPWGPLGSPLHF.

The CDR3 coding sequence is TGTGCCAGCAGTTACTCATTCAGTGAGCAGTTCTTC. Protein: CASSYSFSEQFF. This chain links TRBV6-2 or TRBV6-3 with TRBJ2-1; no clear D gene. Trimming pared 0 bases from V and 9 bases from J, leaving 6 bases between. The CDR3 length is 12 residues. Germline CDR1 and CDR2: MNHEY and SVGEGT.

The chain couples TRBV2 to TRBJ2-5; D unclear. The V and J ends lost 4 bases and 5 bases respectively, with 17 bases between them. Looked up from germline, CDR1 is SNHLY and CDR2 is FYNNEI. This CDR3 spans 15 amino acids. Here the CDR3 reads CASSATELGAETQYF. Written as DNA, the CDR3 is TGTGCCAGCAGTGCTACAGAGCTCGGCGCGGAGACCCAGTACTTC.

The chain is built from TRBV30 and TRBJ1-2, with D possibly TRBD1 on 6 matching bases. The CDR3 length is 12 residues. CDR1 GTSNPN and CDR2 SVGIG come from the germline V gene (reference sequence). V was cut by 4 bases and J by 4 bases, with 10 bases left in between. As DNA, the CDR3 is TGTGCCTGGACCAGGGGCCTCTATGGCTACACCTTC. It encodes CAWTRGLYGYTF.

V gene TRBV30 combines with J gene TRBJ1-2, with D uncertain. The length of the CDR3 is 13 residues. Trimming pared 2 bases from V and 4 bases from J, leaving 11 bases between. Germline lookup yields CDR1 GTSNPN and CDR2 SVGIG (reference sequence). The CDR3 DNA reads TGTGCCTGGAGTCCCGGAGGTCTCTATGGCTACACCTTC. It encodes CAWSPGGLYGYTF.

The chain joins TRBV20-1 to TRBJ2-5; a weak D match, TRBD1 (5 bases). CDR1 is DFQATT, CDR2 SNEGSKA, per germline (reference sequence). With 3 bases removed from V and 4 bases from J, the gap between germline ends came to 12 bases. The CDR3 spans 13 residues. The CDR3 coding sequence is TGCAGTGCTAGGGGGCAGGTTCTAGAGACCCAGTACTTC. Translating it yields CSARGQVLETQYF.

The chain carries TRBV5-4 and TRBJ1-2, with a tentative D call TRBD1 (6 bases). The CDR3 length is 14 residues. CDR1 is SGHNT and CDR2 is YYREEE in the germline V gene (reference sequence). V was trimmed by 4 bases and J by 4 bases, leaving 14 bases between them. The CDR3 spells CASSEDSSRYGYTF. Here the CDR3 DNA reads TGTGCCAGCAGCGAGGACAGCTCCCGCTATGGCTACACCTTC.

J is TRBJ2-5 and V is TRBV24-1, with 8 positions matching TRBD1. Germline V gives CDR1 KGHDR, CDR2 SFDVKD. V was pared by 5 bases and J by 4 bases, with 5 bases of the junction left unmatched. The CDR3 spans 14 residues. The CDR3 DNA reads as TGTGCCACCAGTGGGTCAGGGGGCCGAGAGACCCAGTACTTC. Its protein is CATSGSGGRETQYF.

This rearrangement joins TRBV7-9 to TRBJ2-3; tentatively, D is TRBD2 (5 bases). The CDR3 has 16 residues. The germline CDR1 and CDR2 sequences are SEHNR and FQNEAQ (reference sequence). The ends were cut back, 3 bases at V and 1 base at J, with 14 bases in the middle. CDR3 coding DNA: TGTGCCAGCAGCTTTTCAGCGGACGGGGGCACAGATACGCAGTATTTT. It yields the protein CASSFSADGGTDTQYF.

The gene calls are TRBV15 and TRBJ2-5, with 7 bases identical to TRBD2. The junction had 2 bases not matched to a gene; V was cut back by 0 bases and J by 1 base. Germline V gene lookup returns CDR1 LNHNV and CDR2 YYDKDF (reference sequence). The CDR3 extends over 15 amino acids. The CDR3, as DNA: TGTGCCACCAGCAGAGAGAGACTAGCCCAAGAGACCCAGTACTTC. As protein: CATSRERLAQETQYF.

This sequence joins TRBV9 and TRBJ2-5, with TRBD1 matching 10 bases. The J segment lost 5 bases and the V segment lost 3 bases, leaving 4 bases of the junction unmatched. The CDR3 covers 14 residues. Germline assignment: CDR1 SGDLS and CDR2 YYNGEE. The CDR3 region has the DNA TGTGCCAGCAGCGCGGACAGGGGGACCGAGACCCAGTACTTC. This sequence encodes CASSADRGTETQYF.

The chain recombines TRBV20-1 with TRBJ2-2; D perhaps matches TRBD2 (7 bases). The CDR3 has 14 residues. V was pared by 3 bases and J by 5 bases, with 13 bases between. Germline CDR1 and CDR2: DFQATT and SNEGSKA (reference sequence). CDR3 residues: CSASGGARTGELFF. The CDR3 DNA follows: TGCAGTGCTAGTGGGGGGGCGAGGACCGGGGAGCTGTTTTTT.

V and J are TRBV27 and TRBJ2-7, with 10 bases aligning to TRBD1. Germline trimming cut 5 bases from V and 5 bases from J; bases unmatched to any gene: 6. The germline V gene encodes CDR1 MNHEY and CDR2 SMNVEV (reference sequence). The CDR3 is 14 amino acids. DNA for the CDR3: TGTGCCAGCAGTACGGACAGGGGGGACCACGAGCAGTACTTC. It is translated as CASSTDRGDHEQYF.

The rearrangement uses TRBV30 and TRBJ2-5; 8 bases match TRBD1. This CDR3 spans 13 amino acids. V shed 4 bases, J shed 4 bases, and the junction held 5 bases outside the gene matches. Germline V gene data show CDR1 as GTSNPN and CDR2 as SVGIG (reference sequence). The CDR3 nucleotides read TGTGCCTGGACCTCTGACAGGGGAGAGACCCAGTACTTC. It codes for CAWTSDRGETQYF.

The CDR3 sequence is CASSQAAPGRPNYGYTF. For the CDR3, the DNA is TGCGCCAGCAGCCAAGCTGCTCCGGGACGACCTAACTATGGCTACACCTTC. The chain is built from TRBV4-3 and TRBJ1-2, with D possibly matching TRBD1 (5 bases). The CDR3 length is 17 residues. V lost 1 base, J lost 0 bases, and 15 bases lay in between. Germline values: CDR1 LGHNA, CDR2 YSLEER.

The gene calls are TRBV5-1 and TRBJ1-4; weak D call: TRBD1 (5 bases). Trimming removed 0 bases from V and 5 bases from J, with 11 bases in between. Per the germline V gene, CDR1 is SGHRS and CDR2 is YFSETQ. The CDR3 runs 15 residues. CDR3 protein: CASSLEARVNEKLFF. The CDR3, as DNA: TGCGCCAGCAGCTTGGAGGCCAGGGTGAATGAAAAACTGTTTTTT.

The V gene is TRBV12-3 or TRBV12-4, the J gene TRBJ1-5; possible D gene TRBD1, 5 bases. The CDR3 is 16 residues long. The germline V and J ends were trimmed by 3 bases and 6 bases, with 18 bases remaining between them. CDR3 in DNA: TGTGCCAGCAGTTTCGTAGAGGCAGGGTTCGGTCAGCCCCAGCATTTT. It specifies CASSFVEAGFGQPQHF.

This sequence joins TRBV30 and TRBJ2-6; D possibly uses TRBD1 or TRBD2 (5 bases each). Germline lookup yields CDR1 GTSNPN and CDR2 SVGIG (reference sequence). The CDR3 is 19 amino acids. V lost 2 bases, J lost 7 bases, and 27 bases lay in between. The CDR3 DNA reads TGTGCCTGGAGTCCTATTTGGGGGAGTCCCTCTCTGCGTGCCAACGTCCTGACTTTC. This codes for CAWSPIWGSPSLRANVLTF.

This clonotype was recorded only once. The V gene is TRBV28, the J gene TRBJ1-5; 8 positions agree with TRBD1. The junction had 7 bases not matched to a gene; V was cut back by 6 bases and J by 3 bases. This CDR3 has 15 residues. CDR1 and CDR2 (germline): MDHEN, SYDVKM. CDR3 sequence (DNA): TGTGCCAGCAGGAGACAGGGGCTTCCCAATCAGCCCCAGCATTTT. This codes for CASRRQGLPNQPQHF.

The rearrangement joins TRBV5-6 to TRBJ1-2; TRBD1 might be the D (5 bases). The CDR3 runs to 11 residues. Germline assignment: CDR1 SGHDT and CDR2 YYEEEE. V was shortened by 3 bases and J by 6 bases, with 6 bases between the two germline ends. The CDR3 loop is CASSSGDGYTF. CDR3 coding DNA: TGTGCCAGCAGCTCGGGGGATGGCTACACCTTC.

The chain joins TRBV28 to TRBJ1-2; D perhaps matches TRBD1 (5 bases). Germline V lookup: CDR1 MDHEN, CDR2 SYDVKM. V shed 5 bases and J shed 4 bases, with 11 bases lying between them. This CDR3 is 13 amino acids long. The CDR3 here is CASSTGGTYGYTF. CDR3 sequence (DNA): TGTGCCAGCAGTACGGGTGGGACCTATGGCTACACCTTC.

The V gene is TRBV29-1, the J gene TRBJ2-7, with 9 bases fitting TRBD1. The CDR3 is 12 residues long. In germline, CDR1 is SQVTM, CDR2 ANQGSEA. The V segment lost 7 bases and the J segment 3 bases; nucleotides outside the gene matches: 4. CDR3 DNA sequence: TGCAGCGCTATGACAGGGGGCTACGAGCAGTACTTC. This encodes CSAMTGGYEQYF.

This chain uses TRBV5-4 with TRBJ2-7; 8 bases are shared with TRBD1. The CDR3 is made up of 13 amino acids. V trimming: 2 bases; J trimming: 2 bases; junction bases outside the gene matches: 0. Germline V gene data show CDR1 as SGHNT and CDR2 as YYREEE (reference sequence). The CDR3 protein is CASSLQGAYEQYF. The CDR3, as DNA: TGTGCCAGCAGCTTACAGGGGGCCTACGAGCAGTACTTC.

The chain couples TRBV7-6 to TRBJ2-7, with 8 bases aligning to TRBD1. CDR3 length equals 15 residues. Germline trimming cut 5 bases from V and 3 bases from J; bases unmatched to any gene: 9. Germline V gene lookup returns CDR1 SGHVS and CDR2 FNYEAQ. CDR3 in DNA: TGTGCCAGCAGCAACCCAGGGGGCGGCAGCTACGAGCAGTACTTC. Protein product: CASSNPGGGSYEQYF. Based on the CDR3 plus reference TRBV7-6 and TRBJ2-7, the full variable domain is GAGVSQSPRYKVTKRGQDVALRCDPISGHVSLYWYRQALGQGPEFLTYFNYEAQQDKSGLPNDRFSAERPEGSISTLTIQRTEQRDSAMYRCASSNPGGGSYEQYFGPGTRLTVT.